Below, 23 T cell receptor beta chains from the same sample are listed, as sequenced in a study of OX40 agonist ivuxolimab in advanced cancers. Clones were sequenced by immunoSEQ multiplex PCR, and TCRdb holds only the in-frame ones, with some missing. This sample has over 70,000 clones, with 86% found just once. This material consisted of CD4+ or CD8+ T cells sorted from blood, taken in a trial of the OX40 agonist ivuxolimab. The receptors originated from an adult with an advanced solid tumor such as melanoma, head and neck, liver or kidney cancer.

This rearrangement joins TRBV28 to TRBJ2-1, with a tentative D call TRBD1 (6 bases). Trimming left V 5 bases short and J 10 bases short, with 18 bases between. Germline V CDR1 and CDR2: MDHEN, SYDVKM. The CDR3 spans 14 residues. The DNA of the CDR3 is TGTGCCAGCAGTCACCGCACAGGGTTGGGAGAGCAGTTCTTC. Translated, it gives CASSHRTGLGEQFF.

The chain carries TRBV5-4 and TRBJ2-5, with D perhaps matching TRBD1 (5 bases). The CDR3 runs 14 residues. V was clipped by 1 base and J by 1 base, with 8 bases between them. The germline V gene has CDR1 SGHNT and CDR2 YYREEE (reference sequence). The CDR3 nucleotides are TGTGCCAGCAGCTTGCAGGGCAGCCAAGAGACCCAGTACTTC. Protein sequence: CASSLQGSQETQYF.

The CDR3 is CAWSPQGSGGYTF. The CDR3 DNA reads TGTGCCTGGAGTCCACAGGGGAGCGGCGGCTACACCTTC. This chain joins TRBV30 and TRBJ1-2, with 7 positions matching TRBD1. This CDR3 region has 13 residues. Germline lookup yields CDR1 GTSNPN and CDR2 SVGIG (reference sequence). J lost 8 bases, V lost 2 bases, and 8 bases had no gene match.

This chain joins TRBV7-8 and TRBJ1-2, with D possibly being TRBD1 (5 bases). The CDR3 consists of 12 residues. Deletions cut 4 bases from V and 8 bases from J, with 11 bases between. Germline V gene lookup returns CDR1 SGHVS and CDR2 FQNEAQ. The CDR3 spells CASSWAWGGYTF. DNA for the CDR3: TGTGCCAGCAGCTGGGCGTGGGGCGGCTACACCTTC.

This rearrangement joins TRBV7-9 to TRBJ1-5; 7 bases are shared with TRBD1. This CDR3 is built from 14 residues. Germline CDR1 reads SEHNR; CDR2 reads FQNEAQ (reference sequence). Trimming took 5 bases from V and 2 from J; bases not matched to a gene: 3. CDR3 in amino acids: CASSITGGNQPQHF. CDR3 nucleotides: TGTGCCAGCAGCATTACAGGGGGCAATCAGCCCCAGCATTTT.

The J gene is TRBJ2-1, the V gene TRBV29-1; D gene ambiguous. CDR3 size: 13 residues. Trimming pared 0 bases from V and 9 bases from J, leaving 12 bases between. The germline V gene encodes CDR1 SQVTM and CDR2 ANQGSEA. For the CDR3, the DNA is TGCAGCGTTGAAGATCAGGTTGTGAGTGAGCAGTTCTTC. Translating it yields CSVEDQVVSEQFF.

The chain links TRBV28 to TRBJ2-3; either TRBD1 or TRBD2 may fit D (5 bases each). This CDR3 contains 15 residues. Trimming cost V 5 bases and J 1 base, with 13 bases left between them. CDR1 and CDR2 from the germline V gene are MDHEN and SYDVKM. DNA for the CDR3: TGTGCCAGCAGTCCCCAGGGACGAGGCACAGATACGCAGTATTTT. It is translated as CASSPQGRGTDTQYF. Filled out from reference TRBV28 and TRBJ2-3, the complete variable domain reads DVKVTQSSRYLVKRTGEKVFLECVQDMDHENMFWYRQDPGLGLRLIYFSYDVKMKEKGDIPEGYSVSREKKERFSLILESASTNQTSMYLCASSPQGRGTDTQYFGPGTRLTVL.

The CDR3 here is CASSLEGSGGPSRYF. The CDR3 DNA reads as TGTGCCAGCAGCTTAGAAGGTAGCGGGGGGCCCTCCCGGTACTTC. This chain links TRBV7-2 with TRBJ2-5; 10 nucleotides agree with TRBD2. The CDR3 extends over 15 amino acids. Germline V CDR1 and CDR2: SGHTA, FQGNSA. Germline trimming cut 1 base from V and 13 bases from J; bases unmatched to any gene: 12.

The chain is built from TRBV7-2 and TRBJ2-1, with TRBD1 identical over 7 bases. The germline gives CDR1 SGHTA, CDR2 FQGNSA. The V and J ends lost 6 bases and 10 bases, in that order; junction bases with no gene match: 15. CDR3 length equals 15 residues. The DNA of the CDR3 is TGTGCCAGCAGTGTGAACAGGGGCGGCGGCTCGGAGCAGTTCTTC. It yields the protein CASSVNRGGGSEQFF.

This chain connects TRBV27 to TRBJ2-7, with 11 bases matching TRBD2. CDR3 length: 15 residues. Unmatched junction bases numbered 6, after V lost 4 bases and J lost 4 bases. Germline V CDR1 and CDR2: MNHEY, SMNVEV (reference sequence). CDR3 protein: CASSSSLAGGYEQYF. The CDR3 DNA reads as TGTGCCAGCAGTTCATCCCTAGCGGGGGGATACGAGCAGTACTTC.

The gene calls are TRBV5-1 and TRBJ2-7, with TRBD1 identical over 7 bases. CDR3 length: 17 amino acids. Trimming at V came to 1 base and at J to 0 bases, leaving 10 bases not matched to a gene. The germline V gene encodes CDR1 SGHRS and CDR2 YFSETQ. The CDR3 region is CASSLNWGQPSSYEQYF. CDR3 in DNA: TGCGCCAGCAGCTTGAACTGGGGACAGCCTAGCTCCTACGAGCAGTACTTC.

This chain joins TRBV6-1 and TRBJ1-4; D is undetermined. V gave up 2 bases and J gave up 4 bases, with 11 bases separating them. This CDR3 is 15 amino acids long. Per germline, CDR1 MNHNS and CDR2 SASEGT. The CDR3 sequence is CASSELWSGNEKLFF. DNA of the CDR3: TGTGCCAGCAGTGAATTGTGGAGTGGTAATGAAAAACTGTTTTTT.

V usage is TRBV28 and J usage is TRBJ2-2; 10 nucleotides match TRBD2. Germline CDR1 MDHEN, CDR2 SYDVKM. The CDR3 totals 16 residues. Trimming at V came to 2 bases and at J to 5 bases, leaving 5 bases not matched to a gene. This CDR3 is CASSLVPAGGTGELFF. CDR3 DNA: TGTGCCAGCAGTTTAGTCCCAGCGGGGGGGACCGGGGAGCTGTTTTTT.

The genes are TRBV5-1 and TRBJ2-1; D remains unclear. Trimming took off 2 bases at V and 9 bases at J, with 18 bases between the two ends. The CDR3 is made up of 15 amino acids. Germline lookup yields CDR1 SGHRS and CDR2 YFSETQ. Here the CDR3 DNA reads TGCGCCAGCAGCTTCTGGCCAGGCTCCCTTGGTGAGCAGTTCTTC. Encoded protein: CASSFWPGSLGEQFF.

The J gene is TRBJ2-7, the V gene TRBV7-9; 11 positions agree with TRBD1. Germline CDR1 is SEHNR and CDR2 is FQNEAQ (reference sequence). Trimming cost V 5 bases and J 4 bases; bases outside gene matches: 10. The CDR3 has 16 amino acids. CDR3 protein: CASSPKYGTGGYEQYF. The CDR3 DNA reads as TGTGCCAGCAGCCCCAAATACGGGACAGGGGGATACGAGCAGTACTTC.

In nucleotides, the CDR3 is TGCAGCGTTGTTAGGGAGCGTACCACAGATACGCAGTATTTT. It yields the protein CSVVRERTTDTQYF. The J gene is TRBJ2-3, the V gene TRBV29-1, with D possibly matching TRBD2 (5 bases). The germline V gene encodes CDR1 SQVTM and CDR2 ANQGSEA. The CDR3 covers 14 residues. With 4 bases removed from V and 2 bases from J, the gap between germline ends came to 13 bases.

The CDR3 reads CASSESTSWAEKLFF. CDR3 nucleotide sequence: TGCGCCAGCAGTGAGTCGACATCTTGGGCCGAAAAACTGTTTTTT. The chain has TRBV10-2 and TRBJ1-4, with D unclear. The CDR3 runs 15 residues. Germline assignment: CDR1 WSHSY and CDR2 SAAADI. Trimming stripped 0 bases from V and 8 bases from J, with 13 bases between.

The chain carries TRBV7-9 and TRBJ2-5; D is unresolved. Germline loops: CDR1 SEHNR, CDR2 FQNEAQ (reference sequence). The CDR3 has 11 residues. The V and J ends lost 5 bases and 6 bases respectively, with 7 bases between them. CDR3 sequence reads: CASSEVKTQYF. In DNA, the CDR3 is TGTGCCAGCAGCGAAGTCAAGACCCAGTACTTC.

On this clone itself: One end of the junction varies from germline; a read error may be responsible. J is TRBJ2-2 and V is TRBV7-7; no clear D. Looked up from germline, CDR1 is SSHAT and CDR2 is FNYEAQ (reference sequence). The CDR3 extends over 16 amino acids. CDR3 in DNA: TGTGCTAGCAGCCCGCTGACGCCCCAGAATCCTGGGGAGCTGTTTTTT. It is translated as CASSPLTPQNPGELFF. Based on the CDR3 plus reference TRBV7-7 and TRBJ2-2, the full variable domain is GAGVSQSPRYKVTKRGQDVTLRCDPISSHATLYWYQQALGQGPEFLTYFNYEAQPDKSGLPSDRFSAERPEGSISTLTIQRTEQRDSAMYRCASSPLTPQNPGELFFGEGSRLTVL.

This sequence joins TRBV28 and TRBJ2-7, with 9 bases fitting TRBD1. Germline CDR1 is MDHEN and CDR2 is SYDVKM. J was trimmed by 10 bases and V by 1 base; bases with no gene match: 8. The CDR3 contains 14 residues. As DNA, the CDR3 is TGTGCCAGCAGTTTATTCACAGGGGGCGCCCCCCAGTACTTC. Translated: CASSLFTGGAPQYF.

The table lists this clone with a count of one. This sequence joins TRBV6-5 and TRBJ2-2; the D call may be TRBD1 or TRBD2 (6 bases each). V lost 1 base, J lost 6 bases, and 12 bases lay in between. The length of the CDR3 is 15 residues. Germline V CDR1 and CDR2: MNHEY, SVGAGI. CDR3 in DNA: TGTGCCAGCAGTTACTTAGACGGGGGCCCCGGGGAGCTGTTTTTT. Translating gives CASSYLDGGPGELFF.

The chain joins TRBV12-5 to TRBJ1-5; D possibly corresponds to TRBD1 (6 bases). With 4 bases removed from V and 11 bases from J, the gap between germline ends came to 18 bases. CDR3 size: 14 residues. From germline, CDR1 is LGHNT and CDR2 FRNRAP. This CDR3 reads CASGSGEDFRSQHF. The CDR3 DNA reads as TGTGCTAGTGGTTCAGGGGAGGATTTCAGGTCCCAGCATTTT. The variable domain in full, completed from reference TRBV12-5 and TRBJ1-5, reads DARVTQTPRHKVTEMGQEVTMRCQPILGHNTVFWYRQTMMQGLELLAYFRNRAPLDDSGMPKDRFSAEMPDATLATLKIQPSEPRDSAVYFCASGSGEDFRSQHFGDGTRLSIL.

DNA for the CDR3: TGTGCCAGCAGACCAGACAGGGGCGGCTACACCTTC. This sequence encodes CASRPDRGGYTF. The V gene is TRBV11-2, the J gene TRBJ1-2, with 8 positions matching TRBD1. Germline V gives CDR1 SGHAT, CDR2 FQNNGV. The CDR3 extends over 12 amino acids. V lost 6 bases, J lost 8 bases, and 5 bases stayed unmatched.